The following is a T cell receptor delta chain sequence with its context. TCRdb's protein, taken from a much larger clone, differs from this DNA's translation at residue 13, likely owing to a read error; the protein displayed comes from the DNA. TCRdb re-processed the RT-PCR reads via CATT. The sample carries 15,000 to 17,000 delta-chain clones, more than 7.5% recorded once. The data originate from a study of gamma-delta T cells after stem cell transplantation. The CDR3 length is 16 residues. Germline CDR1 GEAIGNYY, CDR2 EKD. The rearrangement uses TRDV2 and TRDJ1, with TRDD3 matching 12 bases. This sequence originates from a human donor. It is not recorded whose cells these are; they may come from a transplant donor. Sequencing was performed on gamma-delta T cells. In DNA, the CDR3 is TGTGCCTGTGAATTTCTGGGGGATACGCGTACCGATATACTCATCTTT. The encoded protein is CACEFLGDTRTDILIF.